This T cell receptor beta chain emerged from a study of cytomegalovirus exposure and HLA in healthy donors. The V and J ends lost 5 bases and 7 bases respectively, with 12 bases between them. The CDR3 is 14 amino acids. Germline V CDR1 and CDR2: SNHLY, FYNNEI. A few counts support this clone. Its antigen is currently unknown. Study-wide points: In an earlier analysis, in 587 donors, most V segments appeared productive either ~87% or ~30% of the time.

Vbeta (60) and Jbeta (13) primers were used in the PCR. The method was immunoSEQ multiplex PCR; TCRdb's version includes in-frame clones alone and lacks a portion of them. The sample lists more than 140,000 clones, 60% to 80% occurring once. This TCR was recovered from a man aged 40-49 years in good health and CMV-seronegative. This rearrangement joins TRBV2 to TRBJ1-6, with D unresolved. The material sequenced was PBMCs. The CDR3 sequence: CASSPRQSNSPLHF. The CDR3 region has the DNA TGTGCCAGCAGTCCGCGGCAGAGCAATTCACCCCTCCACTTT.